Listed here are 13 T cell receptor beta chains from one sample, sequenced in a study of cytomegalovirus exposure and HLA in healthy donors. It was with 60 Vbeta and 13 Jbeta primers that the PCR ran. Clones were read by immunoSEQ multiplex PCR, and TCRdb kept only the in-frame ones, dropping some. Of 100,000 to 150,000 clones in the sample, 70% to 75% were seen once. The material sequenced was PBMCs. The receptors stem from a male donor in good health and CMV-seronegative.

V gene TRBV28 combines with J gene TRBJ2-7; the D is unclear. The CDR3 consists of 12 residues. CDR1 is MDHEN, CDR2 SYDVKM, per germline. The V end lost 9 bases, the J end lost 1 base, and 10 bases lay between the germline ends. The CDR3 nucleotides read TGTGCCAGTAGGAGAATTTCCTACGAGCAGTACTTC. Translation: CASRRISYEQYF.

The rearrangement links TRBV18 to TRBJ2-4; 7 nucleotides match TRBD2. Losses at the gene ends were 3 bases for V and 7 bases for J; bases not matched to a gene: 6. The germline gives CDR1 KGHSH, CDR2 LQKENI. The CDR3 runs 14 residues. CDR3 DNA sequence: TGTGCCAGCTCACCGTTGGGGAGGGACAACATTCAGTACTTC. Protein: CASSPLGRDNIQYF.

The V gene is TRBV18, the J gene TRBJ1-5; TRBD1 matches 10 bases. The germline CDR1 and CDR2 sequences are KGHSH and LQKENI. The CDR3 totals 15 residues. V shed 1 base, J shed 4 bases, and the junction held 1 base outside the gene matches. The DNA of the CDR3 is TGTGCCAGCTCACCACAGGGACAGGGGAATCAGCCCCAGCATTTT. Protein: CASSPQGQGNQPQHF.

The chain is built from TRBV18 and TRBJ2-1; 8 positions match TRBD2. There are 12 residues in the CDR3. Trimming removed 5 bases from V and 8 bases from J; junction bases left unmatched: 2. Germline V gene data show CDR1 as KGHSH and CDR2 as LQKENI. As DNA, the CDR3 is TGTGCCAGCTCAGGGACTAGAGATGAGCAGTTCTTC. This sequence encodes CASSGTRDEQFF. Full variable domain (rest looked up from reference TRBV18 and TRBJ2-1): NAGVMQNPRHLVRRRGQEARLRCSPMKGHSHVYWYRQLPEEGLKFMVYLQKENIIDESGMPKERFSAEFPKEGPSILRIQQVVRGDSAAYFCASSGTRDEQFFGPGTRLTVL.

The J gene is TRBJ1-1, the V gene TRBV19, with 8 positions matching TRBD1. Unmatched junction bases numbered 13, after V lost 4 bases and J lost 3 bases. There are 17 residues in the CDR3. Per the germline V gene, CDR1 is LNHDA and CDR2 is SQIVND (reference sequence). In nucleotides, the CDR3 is TGTGCCAGTAGTAAACCCCGGACAGGGAATTGGGACACTGAAGCTTTCTTT. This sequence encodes CASSKPRTGNWDTEAFF.

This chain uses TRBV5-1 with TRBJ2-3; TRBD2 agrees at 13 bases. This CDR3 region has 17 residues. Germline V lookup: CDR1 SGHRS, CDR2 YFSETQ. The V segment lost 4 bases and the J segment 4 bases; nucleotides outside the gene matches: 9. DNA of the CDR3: TGCGCCAGCAGCGCCTGGACTAGCGGGAGTAGGGCAGATACGCAGTATTTT. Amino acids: CASSAWTSGSRADTQYF.

CDR3 residues: CASSDRDSKNIQYF. The CDR3 region has the DNA TGTGCCAGCAGTGATCGGGACAGCAAAAACATTCAGTACTTC. The rearrangement joins TRBV2 to TRBJ2-4, with TRBD1 identical over 7 bases. The germline V gene encodes CDR1 SNHLY and CDR2 FYNNEI. The trim removed 3 bases at V and 3 bases at J, leaving 2 bases unmatched. This CDR3 is built from 14 residues. Using reference TRBV2 and TRBJ2-4 for the parts outside the CDR3, the full variable domain is EPEVTQTPSHQVTQMGQEVILRCVPISNHLYFYWYRQILGQKVEFLVSFYNNEISEKSEIFDDQFSVERPDGSNFTLKIRSTKLEDSAMYFCASSDRDSKNIQYFGAGTRLSVL.

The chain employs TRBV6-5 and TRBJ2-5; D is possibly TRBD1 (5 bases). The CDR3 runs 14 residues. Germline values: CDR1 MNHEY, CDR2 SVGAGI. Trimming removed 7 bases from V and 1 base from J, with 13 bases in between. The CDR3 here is CASTRLQGQETQYF. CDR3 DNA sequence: TGTGCCAGCACCCGGTTGCAGGGCCAAGAGACCCAGTACTTC.

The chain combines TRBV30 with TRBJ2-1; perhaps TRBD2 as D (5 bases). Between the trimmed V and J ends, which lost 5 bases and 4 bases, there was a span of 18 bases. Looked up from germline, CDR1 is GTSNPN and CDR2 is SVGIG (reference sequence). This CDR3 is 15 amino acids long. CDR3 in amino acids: CAWGRGASIYNEQFF. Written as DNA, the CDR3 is TGTGCCTGGGGCCGGGGAGCGAGTATATACAATGAGCAGTTCTTC.

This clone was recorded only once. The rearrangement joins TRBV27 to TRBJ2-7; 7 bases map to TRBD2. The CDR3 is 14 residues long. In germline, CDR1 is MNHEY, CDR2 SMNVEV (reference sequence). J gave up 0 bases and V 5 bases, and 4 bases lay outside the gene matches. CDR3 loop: CASSPSSGSYEQYF. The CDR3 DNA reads TGTGCCAGCAGTCCCTCTAGCGGCTCCTACGAGCAGTACTTC.

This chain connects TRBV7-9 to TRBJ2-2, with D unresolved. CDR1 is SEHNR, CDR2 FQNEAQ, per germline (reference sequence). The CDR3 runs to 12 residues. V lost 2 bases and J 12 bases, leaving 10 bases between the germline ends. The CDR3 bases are TGTGCCAGCAGCTTAAACCTAAATAAGCTGTTTTTT. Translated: CASSLNLNKLFF.

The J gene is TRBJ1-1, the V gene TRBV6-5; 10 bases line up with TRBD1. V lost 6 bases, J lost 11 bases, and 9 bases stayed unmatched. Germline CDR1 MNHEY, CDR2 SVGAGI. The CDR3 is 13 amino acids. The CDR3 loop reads CASSSRGQGRAFF. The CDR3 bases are TGTGCCAGCAGCTCCCGGGGACAGGGGCGGGCTTTCTTT.

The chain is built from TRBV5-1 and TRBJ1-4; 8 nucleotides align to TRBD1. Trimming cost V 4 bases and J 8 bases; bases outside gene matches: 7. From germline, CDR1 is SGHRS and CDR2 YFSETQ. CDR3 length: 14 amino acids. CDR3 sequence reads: CASSPQGANEKLFF. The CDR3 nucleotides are TGCGCCAGCAGCCCGCAGGGGGCGAACGAAAAACTGTTTTTT.